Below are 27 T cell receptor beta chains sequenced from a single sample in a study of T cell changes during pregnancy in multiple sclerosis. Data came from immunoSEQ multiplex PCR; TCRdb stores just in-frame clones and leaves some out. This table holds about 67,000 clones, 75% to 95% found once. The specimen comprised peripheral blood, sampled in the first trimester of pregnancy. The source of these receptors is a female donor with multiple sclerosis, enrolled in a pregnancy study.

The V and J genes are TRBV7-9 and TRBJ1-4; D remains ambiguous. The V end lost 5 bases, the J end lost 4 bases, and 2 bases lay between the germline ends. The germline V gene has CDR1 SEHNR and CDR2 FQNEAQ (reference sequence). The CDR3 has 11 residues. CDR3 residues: CASSLNEKLFF. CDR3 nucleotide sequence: TGTGCCAGCAGCCTTAATGAAAAACTGTTTTTT.

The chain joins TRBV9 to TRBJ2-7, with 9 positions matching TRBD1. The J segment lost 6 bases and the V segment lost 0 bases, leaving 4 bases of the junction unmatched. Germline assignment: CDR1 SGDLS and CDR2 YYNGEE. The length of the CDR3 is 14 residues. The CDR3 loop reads CASSVGDRVGEQYF. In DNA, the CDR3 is TGTGCCAGCAGCGTAGGGGACAGGGTAGGCGAGCAGTACTTC.

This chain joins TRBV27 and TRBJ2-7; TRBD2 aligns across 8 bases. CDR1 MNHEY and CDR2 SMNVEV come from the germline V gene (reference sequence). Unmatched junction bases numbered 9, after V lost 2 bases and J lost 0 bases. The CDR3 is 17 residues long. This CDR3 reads CASSLRWGLGGSYEQYF. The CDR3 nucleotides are TGTGCCAGCAGTTTAAGGTGGGGACTAGGAGGCTCCTACGAGCAGTACTTC.

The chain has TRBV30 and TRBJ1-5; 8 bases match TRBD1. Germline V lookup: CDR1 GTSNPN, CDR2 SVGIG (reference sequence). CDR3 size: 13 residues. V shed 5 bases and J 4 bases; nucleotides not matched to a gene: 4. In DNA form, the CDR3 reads TGTGCCTGGGGACAGGGTGGGAATCAGCCCCAGCATTTT. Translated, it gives CAWGQGGNQPQHF. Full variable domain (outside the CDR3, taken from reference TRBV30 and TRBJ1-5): SQTIHQWPATLVQPVGSPLSLECTVEGTSNPNLYWYRQAAGRGLQLLFYSVGIGQISSEVPQNLSASRPQDRQFILSSKKLLLSDSGFYLCAWGQGGNQPQHFGDGTRLSIL.

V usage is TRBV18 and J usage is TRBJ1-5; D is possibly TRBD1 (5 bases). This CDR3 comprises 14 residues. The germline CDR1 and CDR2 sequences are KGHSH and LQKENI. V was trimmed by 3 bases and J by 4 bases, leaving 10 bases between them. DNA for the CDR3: TGTGCCAGCTCACCGGGAGGGGATAATCAGCCCCAGCATTTT. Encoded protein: CASSPGGDNQPQHF. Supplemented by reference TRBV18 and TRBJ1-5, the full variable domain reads NAGVMQNPRHLVRRRGQEARLRCSPMKGHSHVYWYRQLPEEGLKFMVYLQKENIIDESGMPKERFSAEFPKEGPSILRIQQVVRGDSAAYFCASSPGGDNQPQHFGDGTRLSIL.

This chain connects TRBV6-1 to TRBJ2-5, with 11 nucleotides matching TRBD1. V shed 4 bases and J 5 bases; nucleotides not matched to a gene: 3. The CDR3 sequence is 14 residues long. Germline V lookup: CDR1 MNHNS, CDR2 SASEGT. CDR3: CASSAGTGGETQYF. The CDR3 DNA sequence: TGTGCCAGCAGTGCCGGGACAGGGGGGGAGACCCAGTACTTC.

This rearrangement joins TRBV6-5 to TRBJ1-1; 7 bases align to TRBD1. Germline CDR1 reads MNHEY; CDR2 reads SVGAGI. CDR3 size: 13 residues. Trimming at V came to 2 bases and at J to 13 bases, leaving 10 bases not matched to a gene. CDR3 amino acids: CASSYERQGGVFF. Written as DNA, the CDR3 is TGTGCCAGCAGTTACGAAAGACAGGGTGGGGTTTTCTTT.

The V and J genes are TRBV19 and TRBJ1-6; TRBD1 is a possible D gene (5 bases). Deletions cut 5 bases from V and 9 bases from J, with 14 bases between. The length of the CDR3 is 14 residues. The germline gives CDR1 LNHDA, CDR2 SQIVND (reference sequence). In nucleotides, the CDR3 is TGTGCCAGTAGTGCTTCGGGGGGGGGTTCACCCCTCCACTTT. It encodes CASSASGGGSPLHF.

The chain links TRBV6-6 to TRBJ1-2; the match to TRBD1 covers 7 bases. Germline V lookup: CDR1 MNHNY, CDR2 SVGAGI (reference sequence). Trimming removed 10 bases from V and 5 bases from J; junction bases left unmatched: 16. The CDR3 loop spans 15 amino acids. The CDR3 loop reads CATSTGWGPLYGYTF. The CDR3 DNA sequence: TGTGCCACTTCGACAGGGTGGGGCCCCTTATATGGCTACACCTTC.

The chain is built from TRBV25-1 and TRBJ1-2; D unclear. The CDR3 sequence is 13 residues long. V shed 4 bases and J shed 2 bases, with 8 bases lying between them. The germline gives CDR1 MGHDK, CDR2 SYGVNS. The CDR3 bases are TGTGCCAGCAGTGTAAGAGAAAACTATGGCTACACCTTC. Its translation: CASSVRENYGYTF.

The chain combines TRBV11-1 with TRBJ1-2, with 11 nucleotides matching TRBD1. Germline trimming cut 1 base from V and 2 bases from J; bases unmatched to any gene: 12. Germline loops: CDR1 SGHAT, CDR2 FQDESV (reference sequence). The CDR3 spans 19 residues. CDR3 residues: CASSLVFEGQGVPNYGYTF. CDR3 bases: TGTGCCAGCAGCTTAGTATTTGAGGGACAGGGGGTCCCGAACTATGGCTACACCTTC. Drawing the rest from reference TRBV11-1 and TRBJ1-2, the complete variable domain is EAEVAQSPRYKITEKSQAVAFWCDPISGHATLYWYRQILGQGPELLVQFQDESVVDDSQLPKDRFSAERLKGVDSTLKIQPAELGDSAMYLCASSLVFEGQGVPNYGYTFGSGTRLTVV.

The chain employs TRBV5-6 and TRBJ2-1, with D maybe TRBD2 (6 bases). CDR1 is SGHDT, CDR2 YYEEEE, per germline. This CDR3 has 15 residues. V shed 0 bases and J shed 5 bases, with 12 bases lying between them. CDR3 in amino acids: CASSLGGVPHNEQFF. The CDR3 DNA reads TGTGCCAGCAGCTTGGGGGGGGTCCCCCACAATGAGCAGTTCTTC. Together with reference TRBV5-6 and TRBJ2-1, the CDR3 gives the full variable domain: DAGVTQSPTHLIKTRGQQVTLRCSPKSGHDTVSWYQQALGQGPQFIFQYYEEEERQRGNFPDRFSGHQFPNYSSELNVNALLLGDSALYLCASSLGGVPHNEQFFGPGTRLTVL.

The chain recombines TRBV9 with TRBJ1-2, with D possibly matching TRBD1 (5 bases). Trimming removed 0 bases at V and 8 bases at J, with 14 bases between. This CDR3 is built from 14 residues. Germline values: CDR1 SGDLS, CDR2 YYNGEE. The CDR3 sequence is CASSVGVGAYGYTF. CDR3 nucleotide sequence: TGTGCCAGCAGCGTAGGGGTAGGGGCATACGGCTACACCTTC.

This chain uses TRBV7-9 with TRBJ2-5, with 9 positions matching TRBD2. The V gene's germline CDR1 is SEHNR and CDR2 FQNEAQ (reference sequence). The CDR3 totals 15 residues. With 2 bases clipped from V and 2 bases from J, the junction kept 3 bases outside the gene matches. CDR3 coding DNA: TGTGCCAGCAGCTTATATAGCGGGGGACAAGAGACCCAGTACTTC. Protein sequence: CASSLYSGGQETQYF. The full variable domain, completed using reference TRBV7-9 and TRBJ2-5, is DTGVSQNPRHKITKRGQNVTFRCDPISEHNRLYWYRQTLGQGPEFLTYFQNEAQLEKSRLLSDRFSAERPKGSFSTLEIQRTEQGDSAMYLCASSLYSGGQETQYFGPGTRLLVL.

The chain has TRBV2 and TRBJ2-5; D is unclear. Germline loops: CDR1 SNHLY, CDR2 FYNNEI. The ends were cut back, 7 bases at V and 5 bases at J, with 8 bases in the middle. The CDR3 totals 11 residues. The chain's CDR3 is CASTEEETQYF. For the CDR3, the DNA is TGTGCCAGCACCGAGGAGGAGACCCAGTACTTC.

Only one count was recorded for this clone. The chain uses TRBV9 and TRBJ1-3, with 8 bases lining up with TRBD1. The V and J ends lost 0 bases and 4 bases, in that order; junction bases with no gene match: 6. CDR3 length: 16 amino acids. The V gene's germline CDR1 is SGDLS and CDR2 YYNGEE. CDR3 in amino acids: CASSVGQGIGGNTIYF. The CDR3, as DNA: TGTGCCAGCAGCGTAGGACAGGGGATAGGAGGAAACACCATATATTTT.

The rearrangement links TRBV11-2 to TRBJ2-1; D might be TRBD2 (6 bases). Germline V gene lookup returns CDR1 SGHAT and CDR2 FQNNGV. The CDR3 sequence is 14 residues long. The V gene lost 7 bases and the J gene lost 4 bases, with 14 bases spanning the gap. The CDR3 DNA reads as TGTGCCAGCACGGACTACTCCCCTTACAATGAGCAGTTCTTC. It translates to CASTDYSPYNEQFF. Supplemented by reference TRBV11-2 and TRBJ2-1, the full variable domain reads EAGVAQSPRYKIIEKRQSVAFWCNPISGHATLYWYQQILGQGPKLLIQFQNNGVVDDSQLPKDRFSAERLKGVDSTLKIQPAKLEDSAVYLCASTDYSPYNEQFFGPGTRLTVL.

The CDR3 coding sequence is TGCGCCAGCAGCCAACCTAGCGGGATCGAGACCCAGTACTTC. This translates into CASSQPSGIETQYF. V gene TRBV4-1 combines with J gene TRBJ2-5, with 9 positions matching TRBD2. CDR3 size: 14 residues. The junction had 3 bases not matched to a gene; V was cut back by 2 bases and J by 5 bases. Per germline, CDR1 MGHRA and CDR2 YSYEKL.

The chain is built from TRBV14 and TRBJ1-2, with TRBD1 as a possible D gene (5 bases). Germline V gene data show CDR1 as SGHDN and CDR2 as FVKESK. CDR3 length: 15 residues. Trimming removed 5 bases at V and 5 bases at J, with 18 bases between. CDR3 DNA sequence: TGTGCCAGCAGCTTTGGGGCGGGGTCCCTATATGGCTACACCTTC. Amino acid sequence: CASSFGAGSLYGYTF.

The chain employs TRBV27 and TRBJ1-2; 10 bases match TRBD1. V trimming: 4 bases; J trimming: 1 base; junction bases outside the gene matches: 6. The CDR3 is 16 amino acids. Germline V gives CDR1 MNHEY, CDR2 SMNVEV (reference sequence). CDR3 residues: CASSSGQGLSNYGYTF. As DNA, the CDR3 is TGTGCCAGCAGTTCGGGACAGGGGCTAAGTAACTATGGCTACACCTTC.

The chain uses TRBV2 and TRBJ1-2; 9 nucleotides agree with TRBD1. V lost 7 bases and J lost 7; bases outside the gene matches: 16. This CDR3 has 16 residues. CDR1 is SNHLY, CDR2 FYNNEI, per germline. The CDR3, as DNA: TGTGCCAGCACCCAAACGCACACAGGGGGCTTAGGTGGCTACACCTTC. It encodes CASTQTHTGGLGGYTF.

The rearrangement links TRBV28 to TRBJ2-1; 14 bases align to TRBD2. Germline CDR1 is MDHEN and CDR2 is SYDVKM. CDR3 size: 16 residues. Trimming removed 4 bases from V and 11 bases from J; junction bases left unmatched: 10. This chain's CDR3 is CASSSAGTSGRRQQFF. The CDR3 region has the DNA TGTGCCAGCAGTTCTGCCGGGACTAGCGGGAGAAGGCAGCAGTTCTTC.

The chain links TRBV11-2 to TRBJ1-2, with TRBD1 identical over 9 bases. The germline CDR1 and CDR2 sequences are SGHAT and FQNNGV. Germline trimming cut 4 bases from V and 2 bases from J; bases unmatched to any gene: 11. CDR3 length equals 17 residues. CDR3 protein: CASSSYPNRGRNYGYTF. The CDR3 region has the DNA TGTGCCAGCAGCTCCTACCCTAACAGGGGGCGAAACTATGGCTACACCTTC.

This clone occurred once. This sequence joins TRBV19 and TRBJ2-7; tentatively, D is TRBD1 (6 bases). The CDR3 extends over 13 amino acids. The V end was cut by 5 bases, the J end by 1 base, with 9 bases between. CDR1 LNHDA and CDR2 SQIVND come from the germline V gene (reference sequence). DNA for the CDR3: TGTGCCAGTAGTCCGGACAGATCCTACGAGCAGTACTTC. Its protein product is CASSPDRSYEQYF.

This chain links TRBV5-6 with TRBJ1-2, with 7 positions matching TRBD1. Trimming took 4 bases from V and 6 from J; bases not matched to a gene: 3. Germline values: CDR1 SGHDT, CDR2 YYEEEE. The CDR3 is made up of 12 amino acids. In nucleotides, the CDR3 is TGTGCCAGCAGCCCGGGGACAGATGGCTACACCTTC. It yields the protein CASSPGTDGYTF.

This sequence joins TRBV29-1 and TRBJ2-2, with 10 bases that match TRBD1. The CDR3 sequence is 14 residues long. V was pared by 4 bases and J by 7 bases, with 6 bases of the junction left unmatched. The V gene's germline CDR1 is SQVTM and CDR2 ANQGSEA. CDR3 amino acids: CSVVKGQGIGELFF. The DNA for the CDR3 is TGCAGCGTTGTTAAGGGACAGGGGATCGGGGAGCTGTTTTTT.

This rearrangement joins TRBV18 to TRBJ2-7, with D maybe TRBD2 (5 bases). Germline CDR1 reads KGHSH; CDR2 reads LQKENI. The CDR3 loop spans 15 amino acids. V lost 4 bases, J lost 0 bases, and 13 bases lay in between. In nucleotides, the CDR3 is TGTGCCAGCTCACGGGCGGAGGAAAGCTCCTACGAGCAGTACTTC. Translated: CASSRAEESSYEQYF.